The table lists the clone carrying this T cell receptor beta chain with a count of one. This record belongs to a study of cytomegalovirus exposure and HLA in healthy donors. CDR3 length equals 15 residues. V lost 1 base and J 6 bases, leaving 16 bases between the germline ends. Germline values: CDR1 GTSNPN, CDR2 SVGIG (reference sequence). TCRdb's table, derived via immunoSEQ multiplex PCR, lists solely in-frame clones and lacks some. This table has 150,000 to 200,000 clones, roughly 90% appearing once. Sequencing was performed on PBMCs. The chain carries TRBV30 and TRBJ2-1; D might be TRBD1 (5 bases). The TCR comes from a young woman in good health and CMV-seropositive. The chain's CDR3 is CAWSGTSRAVNEQFF. CDR3 DNA: TGTGCCTGGAGTGGGACATCTCGGGCCGTCAATGAGCAGTTCTTC.